The TCR beta chain described here comes from a study of blood T cell repertoires in COVID-19 (TCRdb year 2020). With respect to the entire study: The collaborator samples originated in the United States, Italy and Spain and spanned the acute and convalescent phases of COVID-19. Sample metadata almost always included a de-identified subject ID, COVID-19 status, age in years and sex. The dataset comprised deeply sampled blood TCRbeta repertoires from subjects exposed to, actively infected with, or recovered from COVID-19. The samples were drawn from the first 160 participants of the ongoing ImmuneRACE study and from 1,200 or so subjects provided by 6 global collaborators. Where available, HLA class I and class II types were obtained from metadata supplied by the sample provider rather than from assay-based typing. The repertoires were made available in a free public database intended to serve as a resource for research on the immune response to SARS-CoV-2. The material from the prospective study consisted of cDNA or gDNA derived from T cells, B-cell-depleted T cells, or PBMCs.

The CDR3 goes from the cysteine to the phenylalanine over 16 residues. Of the read, only the CDR3 DNA is kept; its 48 bases are in frame from base 1. Trimming leaves V shorter by 3 bases and J shorter by 7 bases, with the junction holding 12 bases beyond the gene matches. According to the germline V gene (reference sequence), CDR1 reads LNHDA and CDR2 reads SQIVND. About this clone: Its antigen is currently not known. Base qualities are not provided; no much larger clone lies one nucleotide away.

What the work shows at the level of the full study, not this receptor alone: Clinical and demographic metadata were provided uncurated, with the amount varying by source and participant.

TCRbeta CDR3 regions were amplified from genomic DNA by means of the immunoSEQ Assay, a bias-controlled multiplex PCR. Per the authors' processing: Nucleated cell counts per sample were estimated from amplification of reference gene primers within the assay. To quantify the absolute abundance of each unique TCRbeta CDR3 rearrangement, sequence reads were collapsed and filtered. For each sample, productive Simpson clonality was calculated as the square root of Simpson's diversity index over productive rearrangements. TCRdb's version of the immuneACCESS table is confined to in-frame rearrangements and falls short of the full clone set. An unresolved V gene accounts for under half of the shortfall where checked; the remainder is of unknown origin. That table supplies the V and J calls and clone size; D and trimming were determined from the DNA. Here the sample has 96,000 or so clones; roughly nine tenths occur a single time. The top ten hold 1.5% to 2% of the sample.

The collaborating institutions used their own protocols to collect whole blood in K2EDTA tubes. For TCRbeta analysis, collaborators shipped samples in one of three forms: frozen whole blood, isolated PBMCs, or DNA extracted from either of those sample types. This receptor chain uses TRBV19 and TRBJ2-7; 10 bases in the middle match TRBD2. Sequencing was done on a sample of peripheral blood. The sequence was obtained from a man between 60 and 75 years old with acute or convalescent COVID-19. The DNA sequence is TGTGCCAGTAGTATCGGGTCGGTTGTAGCGGGAGGTGAGCAGTACTTC. Its protein is CASSIGSVVAGGEQYF.